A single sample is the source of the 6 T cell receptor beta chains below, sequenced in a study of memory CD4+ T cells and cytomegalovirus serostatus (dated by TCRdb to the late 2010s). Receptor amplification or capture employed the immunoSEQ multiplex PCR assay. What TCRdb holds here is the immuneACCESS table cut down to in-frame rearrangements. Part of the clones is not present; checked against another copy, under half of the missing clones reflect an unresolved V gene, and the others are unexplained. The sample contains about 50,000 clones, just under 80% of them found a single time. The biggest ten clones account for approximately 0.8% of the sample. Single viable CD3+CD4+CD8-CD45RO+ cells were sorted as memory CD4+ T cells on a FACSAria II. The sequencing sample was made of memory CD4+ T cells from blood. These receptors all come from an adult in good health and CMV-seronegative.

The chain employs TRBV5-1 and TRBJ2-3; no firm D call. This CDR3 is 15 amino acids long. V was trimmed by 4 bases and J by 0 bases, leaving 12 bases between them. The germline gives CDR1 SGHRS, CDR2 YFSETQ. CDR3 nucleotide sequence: TGCGCCAGCAGCCAAAACACCGCTAGCACAGATACGCAGTATTTT. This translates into CASSQNTASTDTQYF.

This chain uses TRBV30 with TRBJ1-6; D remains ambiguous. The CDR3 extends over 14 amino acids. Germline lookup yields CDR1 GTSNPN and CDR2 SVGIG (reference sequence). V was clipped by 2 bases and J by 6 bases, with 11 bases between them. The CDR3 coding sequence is TGTGCCTGGAGTCACCGGGAGACTAATTCACCCCTCCACTTT. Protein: CAWSHRETNSPLHF.

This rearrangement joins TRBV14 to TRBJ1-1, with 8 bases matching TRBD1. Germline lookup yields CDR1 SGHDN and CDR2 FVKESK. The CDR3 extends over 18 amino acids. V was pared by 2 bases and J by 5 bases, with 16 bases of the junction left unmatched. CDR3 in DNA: TGTGCCAGCAGCCAACGGGACAGGTATCAGGTTAGGGGAACTGAAGCTTTCTTT. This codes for CASSQRDRYQVRGTEAFF.

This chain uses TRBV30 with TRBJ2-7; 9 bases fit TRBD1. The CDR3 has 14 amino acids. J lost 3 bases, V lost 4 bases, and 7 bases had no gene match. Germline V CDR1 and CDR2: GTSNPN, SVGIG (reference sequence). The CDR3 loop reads CAWIHPDRGYEQYF. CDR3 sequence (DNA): TGTGCCTGGATCCACCCGGACAGGGGCTACGAGCAGTACTTC.

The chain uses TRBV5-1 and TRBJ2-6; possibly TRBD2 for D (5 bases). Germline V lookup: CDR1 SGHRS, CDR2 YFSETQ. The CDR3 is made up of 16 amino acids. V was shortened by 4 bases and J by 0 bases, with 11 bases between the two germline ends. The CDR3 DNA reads TGCGCCAGCAGCACCGGACTGAGCTCTGGGGCCAACGTCCTGACTTTC. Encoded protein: CASSTGLSSGANVLTF.

The CDR3 DNA follows: TGTGCCAGCAGTTTCCGCCTAGCGGGACACGAGCAGTACTTC. It is translated as CASSFRLAGHEQYF. The chain recombines TRBV28 with TRBJ2-7; 9 nucleotides line up with TRBD2. The V gene's germline CDR1 is MDHEN and CDR2 SYDVKM. Trimming removed 3 bases from V and 5 bases from J; junction bases left unmatched: 5. This CDR3 is built from 14 residues.